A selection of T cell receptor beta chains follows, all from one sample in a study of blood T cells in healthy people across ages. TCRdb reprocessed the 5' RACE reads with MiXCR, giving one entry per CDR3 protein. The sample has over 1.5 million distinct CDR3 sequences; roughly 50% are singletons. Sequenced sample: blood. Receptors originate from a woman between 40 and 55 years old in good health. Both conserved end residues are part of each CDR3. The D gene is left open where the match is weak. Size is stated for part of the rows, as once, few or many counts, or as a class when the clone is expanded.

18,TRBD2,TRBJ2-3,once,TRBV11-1,TGTGCCAGCAGCTTGTGGTCCCTTAAGCGGGGGGGCCTGGATACGCAGTATTTT,CASSLWSLKRGGLDTQYF
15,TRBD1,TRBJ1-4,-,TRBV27,TGTGCCAGCAGCCGACAGGGGCCAGACAGTGAAAAACTGTTTTTT,CASSRQGPDSEKLFF
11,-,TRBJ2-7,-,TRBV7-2,TGTGCCACCCGGGACCTGCGGGAGCAGTACTTC,CATRDLREQYF
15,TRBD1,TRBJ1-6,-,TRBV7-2,TGTGCCAGCAGCCTACCAGCAGGGGGTAATTCACCCCTCCACTTT,CASSLPAGGNSPLHF
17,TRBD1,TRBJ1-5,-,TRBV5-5,TGTGCCAGCAGCTTGGCGTCGGGACAGGGGAGCAATCAGCCCCAGCATTTT,CASSLASGQGSNQPQHF
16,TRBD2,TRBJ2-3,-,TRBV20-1,TGCAGTGCTAGAGATTCAGCGGGGCGGAGCACAGATACGCAGTATTTT,CSARDSAGRSTDTQYF
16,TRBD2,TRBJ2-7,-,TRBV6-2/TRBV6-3,TGTGCCAGCAGTTACAGCGGGGGGTCGTACTCCTACGAGCAGTACTTC,CASSYSGGSYSYEQYF
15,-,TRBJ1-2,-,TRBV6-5,TGTGCCAGCAGTCGAACGGGACCGGTCCTGGGAGGCTACACCTTC,CASSRTGPVLGGYTF
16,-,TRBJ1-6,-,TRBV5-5,TGTGCCAGCAGCCTATCACCGGGGACCGAAAATTCACCCCTCCACTTT,CASSLSPGTENSPLHF
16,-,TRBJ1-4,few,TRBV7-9,TGTGCCAGCAGCCCGGACGGCGGGATAGAAGTAGAAAAACTGTTTTTT,CASSPDGGIEVEKLFF
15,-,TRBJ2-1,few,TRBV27,TGTGCCAGCAGTTTTGTTGCGGGTTCCTACAATGAGCAGTTCTTC,CASSFVAGSYNEQFF
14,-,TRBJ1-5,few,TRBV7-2,TGTGCCAGCACCCTAGGCAGGGTCGATCAGCCCCAGCATTTT,CASTLGRVDQPQHF
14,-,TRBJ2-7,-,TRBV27,TGTGCCAGCAGTTATCAGGGGAGTGCCTACGAGCAGTACTTC,CASSYQGSAYEQYF
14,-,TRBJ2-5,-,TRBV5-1,TGCGCCAGCAGCTTGGAGCTGGGGGGAGAGACCCAGTACTTC,CASSLELGGETQYF
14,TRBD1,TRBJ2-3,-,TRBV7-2,TGTGCCAGCAGCGGGCAGGGGGGCACAGATACGCAGTATTTT,CASSGQGGTDTQYF
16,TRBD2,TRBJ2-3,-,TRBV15,TGTGCCACCAGCACCCGACTAGCGGGGGGCAAGGATACGCAGTATTTT,CATSTRLAGGKDTQYF
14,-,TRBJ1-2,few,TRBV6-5,TGTGCCAGCAGTAGCAGAAGCCGGAACTATGGCTACACCTTC,CASSSRSRNYGYTF
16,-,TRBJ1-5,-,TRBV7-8,TGTGCCAGCAGCTTAGGTGCAGTGGGTGGCAATCAGCCCCAGCATTTT,CASSLGAVGGNQPQHF
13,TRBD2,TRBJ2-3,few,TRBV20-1,TGCAGTGCCCCAACTAGCGGAGAAGATACGCAGTATTTT,CSAPTSGEDTQYF
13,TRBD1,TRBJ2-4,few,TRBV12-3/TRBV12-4,TGTGCCAGCAGTTTAGTAGGGGGCGGAATGCAGTACTTC,CASSLVGGGMQYF
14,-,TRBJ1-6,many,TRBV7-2,TGTGCCAGCAGCTTACGGCCGGGGGATTCACCCCTCCACTTT,CASSLRPGDSPLHF
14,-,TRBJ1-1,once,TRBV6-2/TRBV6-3,TGTGCCAGCAGAAGACGGTCCCGCGGCACTGAAGCTTTCTTT,CASRRRSRGTEAFF
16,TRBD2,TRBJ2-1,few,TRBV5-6,TGTGCCAGCAGCTTGGTAGGGCTAGCGGGGCTCAATGAGCAGTTCTTC,CASSLVGLAGLNEQFF
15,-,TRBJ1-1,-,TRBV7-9,TGTGCCAGCAGATTTCTGTCGGCTGCGGACACTGAAGCTTTCTTT,CASRFLSAADTEAFF
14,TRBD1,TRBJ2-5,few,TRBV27,TGTGCCAGCAGTAAGGACAGGGCGGCTGAGACCCAGTACTTC,CASSKDRAAETQYF
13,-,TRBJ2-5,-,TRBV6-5,TGTGCCAGCAGTTACGTTTACGGGGATGAGCAGTACTTC,CASSYVYGDEQYF
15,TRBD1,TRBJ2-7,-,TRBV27,TGTGCCAGCTCCACCCCGGGGACAGGGGGCCTTAGGCAGTACTTC,CASSTPGTGGLRQYF
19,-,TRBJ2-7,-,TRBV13,TGTGCCAGCAGCTCGACAGGGACCCGCGGGGGTGGCCCTACCTACGAGCAGTACTTC,CASSSTGTRGGGPTYEQYF
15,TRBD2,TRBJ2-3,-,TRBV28,TGTGCCAGCAGCATACGTAGCGGGGTGGCAGATACGCAGTATTTT,CASSIRSGVADTQYF
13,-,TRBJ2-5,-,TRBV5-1,TGCGCCAGCAGCCAGTCGGGGGAAGGGACCCAGTACTTC,CASSQSGEGTQYF